A single sample gave rise to the 29 T cell receptor beta chains below, sequenced in a study of metastatic and nonmetastatic thyroid tumors. No treatment of any kind had been given to any patient before thyroid surgery. With MiXCR, TCRdb called clones anew from the PCR reads. The data show about 23,000 clones, 24% seen once. Material for sequencing was tumor tissue. The origin of the receptors is a male donor with papillary thyroid cancer or a benign thyroid nodule (not recorded which). Some clones in this sample may be carry-over from other donors' samples.

The sample holds many counts of this clone. The J gene is TRBJ2-7, the V gene TRBV7-2; D unclear. This CDR3 has 15 residues. CDR1 and CDR2 from the germline V gene are SGHTA and FQGNSA. The ends were cut back, 5 bases at V and 1 base at J, with 15 bases in the middle. Here the CDR3 reads CASSDTGGRSYEQYF. The DNA of the CDR3 is TGTGCCAGCAGCGACACCGGTGGCAGATCCTACGAGCAGTACTTC.

V usage is TRBV4-3 and J usage is TRBJ2-7, with TRBD2 matching over 9 bases. CDR3 size: 16 residues. Looked up from germline, CDR1 is LGHNA and CDR2 is YSLEER. Trimming took 1 base from V and 10 from J; bases not matched to a gene: 14. The CDR3 DNA sequence: TGCGCCAGCAGCCAAGGTCCGAGCGGGAGGACCTACTATCAGTACTTC. This translates into CASSQGPSGRTYYQYF.

By proportion, this clone is medium-sized. The gene calls are TRBV27 and TRBJ2-5; the D gene is possibly TRBD2 (6 bases). The germline V gene has CDR1 MNHEY and CDR2 SMNVEV (reference sequence). The CDR3 is 15 residues long. V was shortened by 5 bases and J by 4 bases, with 17 bases between the two germline ends. The CDR3 spells CASSQDTGGRETQYF. CDR3 nucleotides: TGTGCCAGCAGTCAGGACACCGGGGGACGAGAGACCCAGTACTTC.

This clone was seen a few times. The CDR3, as DNA: TGCGCCAGCAGCCAAGATCGGGCTAGCGCGGGAGAATCCTACGAGCAGTACTTC. Amino acids: CASSQDRASAGESYEQYF. This sequence joins TRBV4-1 and TRBJ2-7; 7 bases map to TRBD2. The CDR3 is 18 amino acids. Germline CDR1 is MGHRA and CDR2 is YSYEKL. J was trimmed by 1 base and V by 0 bases; bases with no gene match: 12.

This clone was counted many times. The rearrangement joins TRBV2 to TRBJ2-1, with TRBD2 matching 12 bases. The length of the CDR3 is 14 residues. CDR1 and CDR2 from the germline V gene are SNHLY and FYNNEI. J gave up 7 bases and V 6 bases, and 4 bases lay outside the gene matches. CDR3: CASSATSGRNEQFF. In DNA form, the CDR3 reads TGTGCCAGCAGCGCCACTAGCGGGAGGAATGAGCAGTTCTTC.

The sample holds many counts of this clone. The chain is built from TRBV20-1 and TRBJ1-6; D gene uncertain. Between the trimmed V and J ends, which lost 4 bases and 7 bases, there was a span of 8 bases. The germline CDR1 and CDR2 sequences are DFQATT and SNEGSKA (reference sequence). The CDR3 runs 12 residues. Written as DNA, the CDR3 is TGCAGTGCTAACGGAGGGAATTCACCCCTCCACTTT. Protein product: CSANGGNSPLHF.

The V call is TRBV28, the J call TRBJ1-3; 9 positions match TRBD1. The CDR3 has 14 amino acids. Per germline, CDR1 MDHEN and CDR2 SYDVKM. After removal of 7 bases from V and 8 bases from J, the junction contained 9 bases not matched to a gene. CDR3 in DNA: TGTGCCAGCATTTGGTACAGGGGGCAGTACACCATATATTTT. This gives the protein CASIWYRGQYTIYF.

This clone was recorded at least ten times. This chain connects TRBV5-6 to TRBJ2-1; D might be TRBD1 (6 bases). The V end lost 4 bases, the J end lost 7 bases, and 18 bases lay between the germline ends. The germline V gene encodes CDR1 SGHDT and CDR2 YYEEEE. The CDR3 spans 15 residues. DNA for the CDR3: TGTGCCAGCAGCCTGATCGCCAGGGGCGGGAATGAGCAGTTCTTC. It is translated as CASSLIARGGNEQFF.

This clone was counted only a few times. This rearrangement joins TRBV20-1 to TRBJ2-1, with D possibly being TRBD1 (6 bases). Germline V gene sequence: CDR1 DFQATT, CDR2 SNEGSKA (reference sequence). This CDR3 has 17 amino acids. V lost 4 bases, J lost 5 bases, and 24 bases lay in between. CDR3 DNA sequence: TGCAGTGCTACCACCCGGTCAGTAGGGTCAGGGGACAATGAGCAGTTCTTC. Translating gives CSATTRSVGSGDNEQFF.

This clone was counted at least ten times. In the same sample, other DNA sequences code for this CDR3. The rearrangement joins TRBV11-2 to TRBJ2-1, with 10 bases identical to TRBD2. Unmatched junction bases numbered 7, after V lost 0 bases and J lost 8 bases. Germline V CDR1 and CDR2: SGHAT, FQNNGV. The CDR3 is 16 residues long. The DNA of the CDR3 is TGTGCCAGCAGCTTAGATAAGCTAGCGGGAGTCTATGAGCAGTTCTTC. Its protein is CASSLDKLAGVYEQFF.

This clone was seen many times. The chain employs TRBV20-1 and TRBJ2-4, with TRBD2 matching 10 bases. V lost 3 bases to trimming and J lost 6 bases; unmatched junction nucleotides: 11. The CDR3 extends over 16 amino acids. From germline, CDR1 is DFQATT and CDR2 SNEGSKA (reference sequence). The CDR3 region has the DNA TGCAGTGCTAGTCCACTAGCGGGACGCCCAGTAAACATTCAGTACTTC. This sequence encodes CSASPLAGRPVNIQYF.

The chain links TRBV6-1 to TRBJ1-2; D gene unclear. This CDR3 has 16 residues. Trimming pared 6 bases from V and 1 base from J, leaving 18 bases between. From germline, CDR1 is MNHNS and CDR2 SASEGT. CDR3 DNA sequence: TGTGCCAGCAGACAATCCCTGGAAGGGATTAACTATGGCTACACCTTC. It encodes CASRQSLEGINYGYTF.

Of note for this clone: A much larger clone differs by one base, so this may be a read error. This chain links TRBV2 with TRBJ2-4; D gene uncertain. Per germline, CDR1 SNHLY and CDR2 FYNNEI. The CDR3 has 12 residues. CDR3 DNA: TGTGCCAGCAGTGAAGTGGTGAACATTAAGTACTTC. Protein: CASSEVVNIKYF.

This clone was counted at least ten times. The V call is TRBV25-1, the J call TRBJ1-5, with D tentatively TRBD1 (6 bases). Deletions cut 6 bases from V and 0 bases from J, with 27 bases between. This CDR3 region has 20 residues. Germline CDR1 reads MGHDK; CDR2 reads SYGVNS. CDR3 nucleotide sequence: TGTGCCAGCAGAGGGTTGATTGGACAGAGAATAGGGTATAGCAATCAGCCCCAGCATTTT. Residues: CASRGLIGQRIGYSNQPQHF. Complete variable domain (other parts from reference TRBV25-1 and TRBJ1-5): EADIYQTPRYLVIGTGKKITLECSQTMGHDKMYWYQQDPGMELHLIHYSYGVNSTEKGDLSSESTVSRIRTEHFPLTLESARPSHTSQYLCASRGLIGQRIGYSNQPQHFGDGTRLSIL.

The table lists this clone with many counts. This chain links TRBV19 with TRBJ2-3; 9 positions agree with TRBD2. Per germline, CDR1 LNHDA and CDR2 SQIVND (reference sequence). This CDR3 has 15 residues. V was clipped by 8 bases and J by 0 bases; unmatched bases: 6. CDR3 amino acids: CASSGTSSSTDTQYF. The CDR3 nucleotides read TGTGCCAGTTCCGGGACTAGCAGTAGCACAGATACGCAGTATTTT.

In regard to this clone: A junction boundary mismatches the germline segment, possibly from a read error. The chain combines TRBV18 with TRBJ1-1; D is perhaps TRBD1 (6 bases). This CDR3 is built from 14 residues. Germline assignment: CDR1 KGHSH and CDR2 LQKENI. CDR3 sequence: CASSLTGGWAEASF. The CDR3 bases are TGTGCCAGCTCACTAACGGGGGGCTGGGCTGAAGCTTCCTTT.

This clone was observed a handful of times. The V and J genes are TRBV5-1 and TRBJ2-6, with D tentatively TRBD1 (5 bases). The CDR3 runs to 16 residues. Germline values: CDR1 SGHRS, CDR2 YFSETQ. Trimming took off 0 bases at V and 1 base at J, with 8 bases between the two ends. This CDR3 reads CASSLGQNSGANVLTF. The DNA of the CDR3 is TGCGCCAGCAGCTTGGGACAGAATTCTGGGGCCAACGTCCTGACTTTC.

This clone has a count of ten or more. V and J are TRBV6-6 and TRBJ1-4; perhaps TRBD1 as D (6 bases). The germline V gene has CDR1 MNHNY and CDR2 SVGAGI (reference sequence). V lost 0 bases to trimming and J lost 2 bases, with 10 bases between them. The CDR3 runs 16 residues. The CDR3 DNA is TGTGCCAGCAGTTACTCCTACAGGGAGACTAATGAAAAACTGTTTTTT. It yields the protein CASSYSYRETNEKLFF.

This sequence joins TRBV10-3 and TRBJ1-6, with 9 bases lining up with TRBD1. CDR1 ENHRY and CDR2 SYGVKD come from the germline V gene. The CDR3 consists of 16 residues. V was clipped by 2 bases and J by 5 bases; unmatched bases: 4. The CDR3 DNA is TGTGCCATCAGTGAGCGAACAGGGGGCGATAATTCACCCCTCCACTTT. Translated: CAISERTGGDNSPLHF.

This clone was detected many times. The chain employs TRBV5-4 and TRBJ1-2; the D gene is possibly TRBD1 (5 bases). CDR3 length equals 13 residues. With 0 bases removed from V and 8 bases from J, the gap between germline ends came to 11 bases. The germline CDR1 and CDR2 sequences are SGHNT and YYREEE (reference sequence). The CDR3 DNA sequence: TGTGCCAGCAGCTTGGCGGGGGTGGGCGGCTACACCTTC. Translation gives CASSLAGVGGYTF.

The chain is built from TRBV2 and TRBJ2-5; perhaps TRBD2 as D (5 bases). Germline CDR1 and CDR2: SNHLY and FYNNEI. The CDR3 covers 14 residues. V lost 5 bases and J 3 bases, leaving 13 bases between the germline ends. CDR3 in amino acids: CASSKEVRKETQYF. CDR3 nucleotide sequence: TGTGCCAGCAGTAAGGAGGTGCGGAAAGAGACCCAGTACTTC.

This clone was observed many times. The chain employs TRBV12-3 or TRBV12-4 and TRBJ2-1; D is perhaps TRBD1 or TRBD2 (5 bases each). The CDR3 contains 14 residues. Trimming took off 8 bases at V and 10 bases at J, with 21 bases between the two ends. As DNA, the CDR3 is TGTGCCAGCGGTCTTTCCTGGGACGAGAAGGAGCAGTTCTTC. Translating gives CASGLSWDEKEQFF.

Only a few counts were recorded for this clone. The chain has TRBV6-2 or TRBV6-3 and TRBJ2-7, with D possibly TRBD1 on 5 matching bases. V dropped 5 bases and J dropped 3 bases, with 14 bases sitting between them. Germline loops: CDR1 MNHEY, CDR2 SVGEGT. The CDR3 contains 14 residues. The CDR3 spells CASSQGGSDYEQYF. The CDR3, as DNA: TGTGCCAGCAGTCAGGGTGGTTCTGACTACGAGCAGTACTTC.

As concerns this clone: A much larger clone differs from this one at a single base, so this may be a read error. The chain combines TRBV19 with TRBJ2-7; D not certain. The CDR3 is 12 amino acids. From germline, CDR1 is LNHDA and CDR2 SQIVND (reference sequence). CDR3 sequence (DNA): TGTGCCAGTGGTATAGGAGACTACGAGCAGTACTTC. Translating gives CASGIGDYEQYF.

This clone was observed many times. V is TRBV5-4 and J is TRBJ2-7, with 13 positions matching TRBD2. This CDR3 region has 15 residues. Germline V gene data show CDR1 as SGHNT and CDR2 as YYREEE (reference sequence). The trim removed 4 bases at V and 4 bases at J, leaving 5 bases unmatched. The CDR3 loop reads CASSPGTSGVYEQYF. The CDR3 nucleotides are TGTGCCAGCAGCCCCGGGACTAGCGGGGTATACGAGCAGTACTTC.

This clone occurred once. A much larger clone sits a single nucleotide away, making a read error possible. The genes are TRBV5-4 and TRBJ1-6; 11 bases align to TRBD1. Germline CDR1 reads SGHNT; CDR2 reads YYREEE (reference sequence). This CDR3 has 18 residues. Trimming cost V 6 bases and J 0 bases; bases outside gene matches: 8. CDR3 amino acids: CASTYGQGASSYNSPLHF. CDR3 DNA: TGTGCCAGCACCTACGGACAGGGGGCCAGCTCCTATAATTCACCCCTCCACTTT.

By share, this clone ranks as medium-sized. V and J are TRBV6-2 or TRBV6-3 and TRBJ2-7; 10 bases match TRBD2. The germline V gene has CDR1 MNHEY and CDR2 SVGEGT. The CDR3 consists of 18 residues. J was trimmed by 4 bases and V by 0 bases; bases with no gene match: 12. CDR3 bases: TGTGCCAGCAGTTACTCGATAAGCGGACTAGCGGCGAAGTACGAGCAGTACTTC. Translated: CASSYSISGLAAKYEQYF.

This clone appeared many times. The V gene is TRBV4-1, the J gene TRBJ1-5, with D unresolved. The CDR3 has 17 amino acids. The germline gives CDR1 MGHRA, CDR2 YSYEKL. V lost 0 bases and J lost 3, with 15 bases in between. The CDR3 DNA sequence: TGCGCCAGCAGCCAAGATCGGGAGTGGCAGATCAATCAGCCCCAGCATTTT. This encodes CASSQDREWQINQPQHF.

This clone came up many times. Distinct nucleotide sequences in the sample also encode this CDR3. This chain uses TRBV29-1 with TRBJ2-2; 8 nucleotides match TRBD1. Germline values: CDR1 SQVTM, CDR2 ANQGSEA. J gave up 3 bases and V 8 bases, and 5 bases lay outside the gene matches. This CDR3 has 13 residues. The CDR3 spells CSCDRGYTGELFF. The CDR3 coding sequence is TGCAGCTGCGACAGGGGATACACCGGGGAGCTGTTTTTT.